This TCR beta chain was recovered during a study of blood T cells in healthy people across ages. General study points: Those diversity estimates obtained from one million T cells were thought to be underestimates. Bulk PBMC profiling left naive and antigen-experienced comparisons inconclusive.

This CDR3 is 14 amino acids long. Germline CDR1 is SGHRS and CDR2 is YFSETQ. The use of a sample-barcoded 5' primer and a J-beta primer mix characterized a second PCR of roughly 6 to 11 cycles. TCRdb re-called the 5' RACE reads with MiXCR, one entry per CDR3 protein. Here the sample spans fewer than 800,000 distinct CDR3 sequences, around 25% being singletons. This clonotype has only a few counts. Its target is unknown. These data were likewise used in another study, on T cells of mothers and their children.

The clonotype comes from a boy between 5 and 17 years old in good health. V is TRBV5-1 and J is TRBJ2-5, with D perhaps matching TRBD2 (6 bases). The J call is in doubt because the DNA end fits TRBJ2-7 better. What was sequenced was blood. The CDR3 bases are TGCGCCAGCAGCTTTTTGGGCGGGACCTACGAGCAGTACTTC. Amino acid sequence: CASSFLGGTYEQYF.